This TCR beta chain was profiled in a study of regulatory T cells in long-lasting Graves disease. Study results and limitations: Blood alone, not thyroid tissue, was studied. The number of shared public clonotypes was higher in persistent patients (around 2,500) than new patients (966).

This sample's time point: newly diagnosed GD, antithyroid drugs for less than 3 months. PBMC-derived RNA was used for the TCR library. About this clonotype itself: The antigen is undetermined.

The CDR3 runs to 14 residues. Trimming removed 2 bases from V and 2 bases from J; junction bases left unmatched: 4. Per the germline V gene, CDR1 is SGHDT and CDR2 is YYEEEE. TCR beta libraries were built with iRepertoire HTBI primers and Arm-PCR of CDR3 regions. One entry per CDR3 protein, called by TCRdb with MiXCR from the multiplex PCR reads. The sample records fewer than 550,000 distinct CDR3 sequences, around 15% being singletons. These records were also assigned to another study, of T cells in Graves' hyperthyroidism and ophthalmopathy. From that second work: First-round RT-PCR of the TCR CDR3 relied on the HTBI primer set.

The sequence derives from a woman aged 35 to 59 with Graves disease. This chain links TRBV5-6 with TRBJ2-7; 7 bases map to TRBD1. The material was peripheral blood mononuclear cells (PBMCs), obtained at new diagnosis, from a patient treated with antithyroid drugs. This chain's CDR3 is CASSFRQGAYEQYF. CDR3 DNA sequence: TGTGCCAGCAGCTTTCGCCAGGGGGCCTACGAGCAGTACTTC. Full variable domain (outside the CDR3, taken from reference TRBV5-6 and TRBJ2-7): DAGVTQSPTHLIKTRGQQVTLRCSPKSGHDTVSWYQQALGQGPQFIFQYYEEEERQRGNFPDRFSGHQFPNYSSELNVNALLLGDSALYLCASSFRQGAYEQYFGPGTRLTVT.